Listed here is a single T cell receptor beta chain. Its target is not known. This entry is derived from a study of shared clonotypes between healthy human individuals. Broader study findings: Genetic and exposure-history diversity was limited by the few donors.

Trimming removed 5 bases from V and 6 bases from J, with 17 bases in between. Germline V CDR1 and CDR2: SQVTM, ANQGSEA. This CDR3 is built from 13 residues. The authors split each subset's genomic DNA evenly across several immunoSEQ plates. Ten immunoSEQ deep assay plates held the unsorted PBMC DNA. The protocol was immunoSEQ multiplex PCR, while the TCRdb copy is restricted to in-frame clones and leaves out a portion. The data contain 500,000 to 650,000 clones, roughly 79% of them singletons. The sample taken for sequencing was PBMCs. The sequence derives from a woman in her 40s in good health. Some clones in this sample may be carry-over from other donors' samples. The chain carries TRBV29-1 and TRBJ2-7; D is undetermined. The CDR3 spells CSVSGTRDSEQYF. For the CDR3, the DNA is TGCAGCGTTTCCGGAACAAGAGATTCCGAGCAGTACTTC.